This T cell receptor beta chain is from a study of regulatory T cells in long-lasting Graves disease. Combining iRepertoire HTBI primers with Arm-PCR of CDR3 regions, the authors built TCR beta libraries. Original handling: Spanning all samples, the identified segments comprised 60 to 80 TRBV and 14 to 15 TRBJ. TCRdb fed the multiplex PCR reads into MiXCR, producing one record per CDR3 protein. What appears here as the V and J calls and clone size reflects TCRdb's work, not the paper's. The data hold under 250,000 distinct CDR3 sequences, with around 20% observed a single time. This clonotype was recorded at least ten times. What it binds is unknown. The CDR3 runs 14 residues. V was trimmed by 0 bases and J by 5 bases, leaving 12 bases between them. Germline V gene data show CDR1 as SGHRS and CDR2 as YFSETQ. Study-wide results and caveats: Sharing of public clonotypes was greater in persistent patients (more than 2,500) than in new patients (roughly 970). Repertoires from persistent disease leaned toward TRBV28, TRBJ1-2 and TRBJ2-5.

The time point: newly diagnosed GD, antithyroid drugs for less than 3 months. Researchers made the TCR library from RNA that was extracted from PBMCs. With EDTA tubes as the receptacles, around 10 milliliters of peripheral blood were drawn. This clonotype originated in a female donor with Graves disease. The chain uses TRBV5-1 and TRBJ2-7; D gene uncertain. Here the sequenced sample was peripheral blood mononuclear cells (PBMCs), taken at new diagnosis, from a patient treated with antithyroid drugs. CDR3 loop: CASSLAAFSNEQYF. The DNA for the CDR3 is TGCGCCAGCAGCTTGGCCGCGTTCTCTAACGAGCAGTACTTC.